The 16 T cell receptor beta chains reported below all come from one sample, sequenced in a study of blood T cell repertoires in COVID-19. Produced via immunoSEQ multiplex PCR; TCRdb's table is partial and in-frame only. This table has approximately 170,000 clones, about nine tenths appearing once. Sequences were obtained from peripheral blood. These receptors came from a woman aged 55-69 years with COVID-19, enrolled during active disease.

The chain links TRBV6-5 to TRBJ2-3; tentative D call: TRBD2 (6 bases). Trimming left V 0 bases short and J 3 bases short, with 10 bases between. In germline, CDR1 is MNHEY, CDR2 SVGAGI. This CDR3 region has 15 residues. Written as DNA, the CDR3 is TGTGCCAGCAGTTACTCACGGGAGTGGACAGATACGCAGTATTTT. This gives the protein CASSYSREWTDTQYF.

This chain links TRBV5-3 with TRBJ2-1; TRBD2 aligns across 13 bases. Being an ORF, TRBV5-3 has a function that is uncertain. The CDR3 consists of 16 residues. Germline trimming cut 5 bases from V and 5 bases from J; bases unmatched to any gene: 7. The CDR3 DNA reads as TGTGCCAGAAGTTTACTAGCGGGAGGGTGGGACAATGAGCAGTTCTTC. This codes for CARSLLAGGWDNEQFF.

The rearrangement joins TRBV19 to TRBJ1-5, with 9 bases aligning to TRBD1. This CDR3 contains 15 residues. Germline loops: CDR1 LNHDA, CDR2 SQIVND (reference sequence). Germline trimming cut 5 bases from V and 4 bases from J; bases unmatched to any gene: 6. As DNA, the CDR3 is TGTGCCAGTAGTGCCGTTGACAGGGGGAATCAGCCCCAGCATTTT. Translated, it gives CASSAVDRGNQPQHF.

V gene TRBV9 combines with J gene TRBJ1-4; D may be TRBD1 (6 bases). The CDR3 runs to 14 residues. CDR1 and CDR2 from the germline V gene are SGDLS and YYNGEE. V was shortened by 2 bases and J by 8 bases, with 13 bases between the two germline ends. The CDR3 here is CASSVGGWGEKLFF. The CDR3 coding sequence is TGTGCCAGCAGCGTTGGGGGCTGGGGAGAAAAACTGTTTTTT.

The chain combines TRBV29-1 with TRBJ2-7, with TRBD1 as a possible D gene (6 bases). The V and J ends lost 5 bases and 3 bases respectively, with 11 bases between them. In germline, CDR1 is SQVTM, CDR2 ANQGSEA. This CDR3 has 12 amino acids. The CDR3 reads CSVRRGNYEQYF. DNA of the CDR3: TGCAGCGTTCGAAGGGGGAACTACGAGCAGTACTTC.

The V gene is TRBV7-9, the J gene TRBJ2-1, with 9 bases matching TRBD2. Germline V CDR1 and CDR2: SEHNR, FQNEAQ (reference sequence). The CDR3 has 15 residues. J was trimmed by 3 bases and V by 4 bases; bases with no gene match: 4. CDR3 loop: CASSSGLAHYNEQFF. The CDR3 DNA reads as TGTGCCAGCAGCTCCGGACTAGCGCACTACAATGAGCAGTTCTTC.

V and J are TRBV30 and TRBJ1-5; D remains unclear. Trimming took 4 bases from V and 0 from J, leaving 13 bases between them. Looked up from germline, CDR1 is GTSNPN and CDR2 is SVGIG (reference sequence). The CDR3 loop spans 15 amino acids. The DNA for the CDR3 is TGTGCCTGGACCCCGGGGAGCCATAGCAATCAGCCCCAGCATTTT. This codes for CAWTPGSHSNQPQHF. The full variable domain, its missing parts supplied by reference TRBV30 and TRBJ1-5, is SQTIHQWPATLVQPVGSPLSLECTVEGTSNPNLYWYRQAAGRGLQLLFYSVGIGQISSEVPQNLSASRPQDRQFILSSKKLLLSDSGFYLCAWTPGSHSNQPQHFGDGTRLSIL.

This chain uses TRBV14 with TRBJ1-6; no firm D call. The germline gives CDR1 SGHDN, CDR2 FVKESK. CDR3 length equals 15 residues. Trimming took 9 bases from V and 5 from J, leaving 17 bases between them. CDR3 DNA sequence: TGTGCCAGTAAGCCAAGAAGTCCGGATAATTCACCCCTCCACTTT. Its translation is CASKPRSPDNSPLHF.

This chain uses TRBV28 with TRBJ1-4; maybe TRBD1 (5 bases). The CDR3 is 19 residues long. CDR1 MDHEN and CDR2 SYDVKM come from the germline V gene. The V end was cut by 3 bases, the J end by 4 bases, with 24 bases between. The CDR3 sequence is CASSFRKFRGQTLNEKLFF. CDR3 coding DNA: TGTGCCAGCAGTTTCCGAAAGTTTAGGGGCCAGACCCTTAATGAAAAACTGTTTTTT.

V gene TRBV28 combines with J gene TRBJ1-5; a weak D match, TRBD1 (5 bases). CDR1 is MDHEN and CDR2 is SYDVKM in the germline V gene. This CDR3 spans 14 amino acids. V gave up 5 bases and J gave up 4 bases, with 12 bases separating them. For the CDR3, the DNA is TGTGCCAGCAGTCCTATGACAGTGAATCAGCCCCAGCATTTT. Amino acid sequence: CASSPMTVNQPQHF.

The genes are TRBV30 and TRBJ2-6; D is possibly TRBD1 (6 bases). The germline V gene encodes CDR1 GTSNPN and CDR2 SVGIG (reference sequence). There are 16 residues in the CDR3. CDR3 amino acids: CAGTWAAFSGANVLTF. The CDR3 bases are TGTGCGGGGACATGGGCAGCCTTCTCTGGGGCCAACGTCCTGACTTTC.

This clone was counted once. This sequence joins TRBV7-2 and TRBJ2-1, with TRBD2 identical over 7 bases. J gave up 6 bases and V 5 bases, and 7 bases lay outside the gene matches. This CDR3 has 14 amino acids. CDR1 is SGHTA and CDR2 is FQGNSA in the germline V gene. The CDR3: CASSARLATNEQFF. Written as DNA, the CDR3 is TGTGCCAGCAGCGCGAGACTAGCAACCAATGAGCAGTTCTTC.

The CDR3 protein is CASSQDLTAGASPLHF. The CDR3 region has the DNA TGCGCCAGCAGCCAAGACCTTACAGCAGGGGCATCACCCCTCCACTTT. The rearrangement uses TRBV4-3 and TRBJ1-6; tentatively, D is TRBD1 (6 bases). The CDR3 contains 16 residues. Germline loops: CDR1 LGHNA, CDR2 YSLEER. V was trimmed by 0 bases and J by 10 bases, leaving 16 bases between them.

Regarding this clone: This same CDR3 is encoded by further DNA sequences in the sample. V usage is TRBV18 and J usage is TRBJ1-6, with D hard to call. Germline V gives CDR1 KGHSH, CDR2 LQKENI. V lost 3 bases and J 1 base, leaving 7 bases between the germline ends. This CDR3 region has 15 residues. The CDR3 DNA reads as TGTGCCAGCTCACCGCCCGGGTCCTATAATTCACCCCTCCACTTT. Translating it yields CASSPPGSYNSPLHF.

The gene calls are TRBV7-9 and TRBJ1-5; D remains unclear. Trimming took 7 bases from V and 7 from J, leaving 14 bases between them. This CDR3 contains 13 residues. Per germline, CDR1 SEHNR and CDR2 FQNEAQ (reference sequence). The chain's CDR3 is CASTALTGQPQHF. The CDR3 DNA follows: TGTGCCAGCACCGCCCTCACCGGGCAGCCCCAGCATTTT. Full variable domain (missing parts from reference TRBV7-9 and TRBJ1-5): DTGVSQNPRHKITKRGQNVTFRCDPISEHNRLYWYRQTLGQGPEFLTYFQNEAQLEKSRLLSDRFSAERPKGSFSTLEIQRTEQGDSAMYLCASTALTGQPQHFGDGTRLSIL.

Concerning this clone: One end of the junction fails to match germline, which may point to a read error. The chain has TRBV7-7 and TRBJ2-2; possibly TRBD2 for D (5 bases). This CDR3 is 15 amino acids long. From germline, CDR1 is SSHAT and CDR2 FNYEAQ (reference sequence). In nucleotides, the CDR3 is TGTGCTAGCAGCCGGGTCTCAGCGGACACCGGGGAGCTGTTTTTT. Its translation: CASSRVSADTGELFF.